Presented here are 4 T cell receptor beta chains from one specimen sequenced in a study of OX40 agonist ivuxolimab in advanced cancers. Produced via immunoSEQ multiplex PCR; TCRdb's table is partial and in-frame only. Seen here are 65,000 or so clones, 70% to 90% observed once, and the top ten hold about 2.7%. Sequencing used CD4+ or CD8+ T cells sorted from blood, obtained in a trial of the OX40 agonist ivuxolimab. These receptors all stem from an adult with an advanced solid tumor such as melanoma, head and neck, liver or kidney cancer.

The chain joins TRBV7-3 to TRBJ1-2, with D maybe TRBD1 (6 bases). V shed 5 bases and J shed 1 base, with 11 bases lying between them. Per the germline V gene, CDR1 is SGHTA and CDR2 is FQGTGA. This CDR3 has 14 amino acids. The CDR3 nucleotides read TGTGCCAGCAGCATAGACAGGTTTAACTATGGCTACACCTTC. It translates to CASSIDRFNYGYTF. Supplemented by reference TRBV7-3 and TRBJ1-2, the full variable domain reads GAGVSQTPSNKVTEKGKYVELRCDPISGHTALYWYRQSLGQGPEFLIYFQGTGAADDSGLPNDRFFAVRPEGSVSTLKIQRTERGDSAVYLCASSIDRFNYGYTFGSGTRLTVV.

About this clone itself: Other DNA sequences within the sample encode an identical CDR3. The chain couples TRBV9 to TRBJ2-2; TRBD2 matches at 9 bases. Unmatched junction bases numbered 0, after V lost 0 bases and J lost 0 bases. CDR3 length: 16 amino acids. From germline, CDR1 is SGDLS and CDR2 YYNGEE. Here the CDR3 DNA reads TGTGCCAGCAGCGTAGGACTAGCGGCGAACACCGGGGAGCTGTTTTTT. Amino acid sequence: CASSVGLAANTGELFF.

Only a few counts were recorded for this clone. DNA of the CDR3: TGTGCCATCCAAGTCGGACACAGCTCCTACGAGCAGTACTTC. Translated: CAIQVGHSSYEQYF. The J gene is TRBJ2-7, the V gene TRBV6-1, with a possible D match to TRBD1 (5 bases). Trimming pared 10 bases from V and 0 bases from J, leaving 16 bases between. CDR1 and CDR2 from the germline V gene are MNHNS and SASEGT. The CDR3 is made up of 14 amino acids.

The chain links TRBV5-1 to TRBJ2-3; the D is unclear. The CDR3 length is 15 residues. Per the germline V gene, CDR1 is SGHRS and CDR2 is YFSETQ. V was clipped by 3 bases and J by 2 bases, with 13 bases between them. The chain's CDR3 is CASSSNWDVTDTQYF. The CDR3 nucleotides read TGCGCCAGCAGCTCTAATTGGGATGTCACAGATACGCAGTATTTT.